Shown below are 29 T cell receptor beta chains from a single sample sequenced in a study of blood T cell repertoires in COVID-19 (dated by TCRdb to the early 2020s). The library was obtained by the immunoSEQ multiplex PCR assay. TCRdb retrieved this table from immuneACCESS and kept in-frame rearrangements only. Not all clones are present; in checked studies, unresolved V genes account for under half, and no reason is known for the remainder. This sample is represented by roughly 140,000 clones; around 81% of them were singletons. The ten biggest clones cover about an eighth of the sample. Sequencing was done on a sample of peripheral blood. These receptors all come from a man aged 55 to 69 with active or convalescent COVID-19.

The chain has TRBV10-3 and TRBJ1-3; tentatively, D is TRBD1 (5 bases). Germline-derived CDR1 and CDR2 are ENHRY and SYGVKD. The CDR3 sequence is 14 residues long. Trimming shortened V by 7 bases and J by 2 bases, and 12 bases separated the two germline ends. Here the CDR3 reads CAIKAGETGNTIYF. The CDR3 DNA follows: TGTGCCATCAAGGCGGGGGAGACTGGAAACACCATATATTTT.

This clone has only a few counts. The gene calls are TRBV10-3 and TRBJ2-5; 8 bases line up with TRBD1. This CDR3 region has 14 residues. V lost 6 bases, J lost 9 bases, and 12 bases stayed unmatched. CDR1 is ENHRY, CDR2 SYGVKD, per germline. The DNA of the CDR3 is TGTGCCATCAGCCCAGGGGGCCAGGTCCGTGCCCAGTACTTC. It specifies CAISPGGQVRAQYF.

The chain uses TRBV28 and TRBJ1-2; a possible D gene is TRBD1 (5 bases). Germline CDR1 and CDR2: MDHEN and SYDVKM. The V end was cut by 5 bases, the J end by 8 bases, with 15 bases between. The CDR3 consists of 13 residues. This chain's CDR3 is CASSPHRTYGYTF. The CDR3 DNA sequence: TGTGCCAGCAGTCCCCACAGGACCTACGGCTACACCTTC.

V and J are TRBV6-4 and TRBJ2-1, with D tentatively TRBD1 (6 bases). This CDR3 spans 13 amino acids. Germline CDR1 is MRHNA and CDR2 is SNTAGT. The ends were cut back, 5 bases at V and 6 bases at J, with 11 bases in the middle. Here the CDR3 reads CASSTTRGNEQFF. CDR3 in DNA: TGTGCCAGCAGTACTACCAGGGGCAATGAGCAGTTCTTC.

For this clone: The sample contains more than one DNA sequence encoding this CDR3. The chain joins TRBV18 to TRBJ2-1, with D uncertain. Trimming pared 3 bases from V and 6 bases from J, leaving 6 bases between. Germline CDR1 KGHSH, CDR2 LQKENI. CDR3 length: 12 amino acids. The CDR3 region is CASSPSGNEQFF. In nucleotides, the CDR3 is TGTGCCAGCTCACCCTCGGGCAATGAGCAGTTCTTC.

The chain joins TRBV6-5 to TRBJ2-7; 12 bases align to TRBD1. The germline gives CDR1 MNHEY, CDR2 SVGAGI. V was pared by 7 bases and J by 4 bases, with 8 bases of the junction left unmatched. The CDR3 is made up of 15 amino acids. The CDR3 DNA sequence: TGTGCCAGCACCCCCCGGGACAGGGGGCGGTACGAGCAGTACTTC. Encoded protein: CASTPRDRGRYEQYF.

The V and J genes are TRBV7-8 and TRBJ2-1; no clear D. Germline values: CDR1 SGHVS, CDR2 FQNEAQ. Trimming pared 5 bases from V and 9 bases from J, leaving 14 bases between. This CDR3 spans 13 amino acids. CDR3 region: CASSLSRNGEQFF. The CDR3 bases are TGTGCCAGCAGCCTCTCCCGCAACGGTGAGCAGTTCTTC.

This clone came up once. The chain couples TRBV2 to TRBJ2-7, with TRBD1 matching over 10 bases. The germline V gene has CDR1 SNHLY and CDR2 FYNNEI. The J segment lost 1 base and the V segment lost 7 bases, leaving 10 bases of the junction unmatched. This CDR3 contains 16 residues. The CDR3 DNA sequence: TGTGCCAGCACCCCTCCAGTGGGACAGGGGTCCTACGAGCAGTACTTC. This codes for CASTPPVGQGSYEQYF.

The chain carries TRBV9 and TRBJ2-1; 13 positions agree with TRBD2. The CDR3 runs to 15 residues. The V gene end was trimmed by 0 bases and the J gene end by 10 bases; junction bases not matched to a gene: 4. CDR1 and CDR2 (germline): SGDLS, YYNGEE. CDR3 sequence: CASSVGGTSGNEQFF. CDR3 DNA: TGTGCCAGCAGCGTAGGTGGGACTAGCGGGAACGAGCAGTTCTTC. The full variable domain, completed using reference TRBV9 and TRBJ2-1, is DSGVTQTPKHLITATGQRVTLRCSPRSGDLSVYWYQQSLDQGLQFLIQYYNGEERAKGNILERFSAQQFPDLHSELNLSSLELGDSALYFCASSVGGTSGNEQFFGPGTRLTVL.

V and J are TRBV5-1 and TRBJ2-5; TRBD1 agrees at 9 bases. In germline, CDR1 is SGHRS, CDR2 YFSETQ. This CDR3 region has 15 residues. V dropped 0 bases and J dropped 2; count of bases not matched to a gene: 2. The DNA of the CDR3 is TGCGCCAGCAGCTTGGGACAGGGGGTACAAGAGACCCAGTACTTC. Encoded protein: CASSLGQGVQETQYF.

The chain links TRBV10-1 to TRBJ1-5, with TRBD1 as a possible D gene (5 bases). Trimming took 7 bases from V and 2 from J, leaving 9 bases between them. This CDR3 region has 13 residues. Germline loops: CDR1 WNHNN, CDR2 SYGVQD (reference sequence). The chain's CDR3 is CASTGEGNQPQHF. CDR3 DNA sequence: TGCGCCAGCACGGGGGAGGGCAATCAGCCCCAGCATTTT.

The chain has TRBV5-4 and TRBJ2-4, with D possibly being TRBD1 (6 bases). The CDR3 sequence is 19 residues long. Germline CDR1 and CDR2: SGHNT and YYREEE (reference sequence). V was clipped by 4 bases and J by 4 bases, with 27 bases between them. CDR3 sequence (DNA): TGTGCCAGCAGCGCCCGGGACAAACAACTAGGAGGTGGTAAAAACATTCAGTACTTC. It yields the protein CASSARDKQLGGGKNIQYF.

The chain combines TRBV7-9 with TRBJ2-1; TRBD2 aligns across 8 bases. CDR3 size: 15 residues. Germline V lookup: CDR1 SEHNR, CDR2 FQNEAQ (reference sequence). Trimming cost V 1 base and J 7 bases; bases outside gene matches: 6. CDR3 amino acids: CASSLEAGARNEQFF. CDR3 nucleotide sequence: TGTGCCAGCAGCTTAGAAGCGGGAGCTAGAAATGAGCAGTTCTTC.

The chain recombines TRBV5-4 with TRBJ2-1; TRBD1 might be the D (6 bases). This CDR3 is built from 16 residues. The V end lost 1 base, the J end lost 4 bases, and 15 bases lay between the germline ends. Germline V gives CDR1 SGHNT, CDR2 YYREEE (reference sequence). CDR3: CASSLQQGIGYNEQFF. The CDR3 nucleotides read TGTGCCAGCAGCTTGCAACAGGGTATAGGGTACAATGAGCAGTTCTTC. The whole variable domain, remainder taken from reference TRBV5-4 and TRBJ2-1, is ETGVTQSPTHLIKTRGQQVTLRCSSQSGHNTVSWYQQALGQGPQFIFQYYREEENGRGNFPPRFSGLQFPNYSSELNVNALELDDSALYLCASSLQQGIGYNEQFFGPGTRLTVL.

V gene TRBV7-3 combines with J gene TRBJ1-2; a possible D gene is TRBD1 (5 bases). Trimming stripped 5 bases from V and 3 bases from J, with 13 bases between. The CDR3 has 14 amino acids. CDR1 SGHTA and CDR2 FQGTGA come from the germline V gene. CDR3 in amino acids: CASSLAPGDYGYTF. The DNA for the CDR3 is TGTGCCAGCAGCCTCGCCCCGGGGGACTATGGCTACACCTTC.

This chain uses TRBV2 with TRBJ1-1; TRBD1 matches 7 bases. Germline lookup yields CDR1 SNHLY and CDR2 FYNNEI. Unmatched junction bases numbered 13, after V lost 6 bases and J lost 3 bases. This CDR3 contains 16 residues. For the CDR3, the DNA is TGTGCCAGCAGCAGACAGGGAGGCCTACTAGACACTGAAGCTTTCTTT. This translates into CASSRQGGLLDTEAFF.

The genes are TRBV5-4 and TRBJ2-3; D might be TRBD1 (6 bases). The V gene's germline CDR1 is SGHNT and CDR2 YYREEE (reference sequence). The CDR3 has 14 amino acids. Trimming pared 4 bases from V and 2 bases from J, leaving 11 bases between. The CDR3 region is CASSVGQITDTQYF. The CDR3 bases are TGTGCCAGCAGCGTCGGACAGATCACAGATACGCAGTATTTT. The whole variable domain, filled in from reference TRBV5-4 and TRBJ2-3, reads ETGVTQSPTHLIKTRGQQVTLRCSSQSGHNTVSWYQQALGQGPQFIFQYYREEENGRGNFPPRFSGLQFPNYSSELNVNALELDDSALYLCASSVGQITDTQYFGPGTRLTVL.

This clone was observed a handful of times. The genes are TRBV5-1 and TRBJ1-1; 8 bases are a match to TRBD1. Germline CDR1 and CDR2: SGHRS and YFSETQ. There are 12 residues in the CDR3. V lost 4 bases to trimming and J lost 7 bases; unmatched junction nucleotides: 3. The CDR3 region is CASSPDRGEAFF. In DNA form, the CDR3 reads TGCGCCAGCAGCCCAGACAGGGGTGAAGCTTTCTTT. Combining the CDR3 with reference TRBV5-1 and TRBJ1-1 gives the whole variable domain KAGVTQTPRYLIKTRGQQVTLSCSPISGHRSVSWYQQTPGQGLQFLFEYFSETQRNKGNFPGRFSGRQFSNSRSEMNVSTLELGDSALYLCASSPDRGEAFFGQGTRLTVV.

The CDR3 loop is CASSLVLLQETQYF. The CDR3 coding sequence is TGTGCCAGCAGCTTAGTATTACTACAAGAGACCCAGTACTTC. The chain has TRBV7-2 and TRBJ2-5; D unclear. CDR1 is SGHTA and CDR2 is FQGNSA in the germline V gene. V lost 1 base, J lost 2 bases, and 8 bases lay in between. The CDR3 covers 14 residues.

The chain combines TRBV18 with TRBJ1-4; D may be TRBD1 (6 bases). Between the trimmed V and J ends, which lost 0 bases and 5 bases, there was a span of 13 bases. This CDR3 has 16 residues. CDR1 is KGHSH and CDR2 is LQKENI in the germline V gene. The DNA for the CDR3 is TGTGCCAGCTCACCACCGGAGGACAGCTCCAATGAAAAACTGTTTTTT. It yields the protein CASSPPEDSSNEKLFF.

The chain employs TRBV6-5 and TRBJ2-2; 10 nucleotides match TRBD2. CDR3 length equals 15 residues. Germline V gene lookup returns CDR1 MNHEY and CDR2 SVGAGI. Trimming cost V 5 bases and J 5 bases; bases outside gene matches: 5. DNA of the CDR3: TGTGCCAGCAGTAGGACTAGCGGTAAAACCGGGGAGCTGTTTTTT. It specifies CASSRTSGKTGELFF.

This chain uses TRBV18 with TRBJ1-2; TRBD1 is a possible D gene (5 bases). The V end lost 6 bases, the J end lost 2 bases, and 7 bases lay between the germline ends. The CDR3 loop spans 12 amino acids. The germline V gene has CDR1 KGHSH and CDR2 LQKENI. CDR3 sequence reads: CASSDTNYGYTF. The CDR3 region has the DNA TGTGCCAGCTCGGACACCAACTATGGCTACACCTTC. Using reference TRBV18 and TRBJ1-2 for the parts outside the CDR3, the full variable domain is NAGVMQNPRHLVRRRGQEARLRCSPMKGHSHVYWYRQLPEEGLKFMVYLQKENIIDESGMPKERFSAEFPKEGPSILRIQQVVRGDSAAYFCASSDTNYGYTFGSGTRLTVV.

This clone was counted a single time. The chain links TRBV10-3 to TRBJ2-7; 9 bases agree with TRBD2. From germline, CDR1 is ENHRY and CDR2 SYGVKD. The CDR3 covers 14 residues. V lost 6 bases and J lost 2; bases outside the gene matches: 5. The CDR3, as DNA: TGTGCCATCAGACCACAGCGGGGGGCCTACGAGCAGTACTTC. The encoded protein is CAIRPQRGAYEQYF.

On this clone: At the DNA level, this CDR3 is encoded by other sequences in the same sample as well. The DNA of the CDR3 is TGTGCCAGTAGTATAGGGGGGACTTCAAACACCGGGGAGCTGTTTTTT. This codes for CASSIGGTSNTGELFF. The rearrangement links TRBV19 to TRBJ2-2, with D tentatively TRBD2 (6 bases). CDR1 and CDR2 from the germline V gene are LNHDA and SQIVND (reference sequence). The CDR3 has 16 residues. With 1 base removed from V and 2 bases from J, the gap between germline ends came to 11 bases.

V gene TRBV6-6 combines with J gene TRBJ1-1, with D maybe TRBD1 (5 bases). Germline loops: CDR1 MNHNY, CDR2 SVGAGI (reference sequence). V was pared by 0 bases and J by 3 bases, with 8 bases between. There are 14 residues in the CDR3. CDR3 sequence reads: CASSYSGGYTEAFF. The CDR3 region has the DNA TGTGCCAGCAGTTACTCCGGGGGATACACTGAAGCTTTCTTT.

The DNA for the CDR3 is TGTGCCAGCAGCCAAGCGCAAACCGGGGAGCTGTTTTTT. Translation gives CASSQAQTGELFF. The chain combines TRBV11-3 with TRBJ2-2; D is undetermined. This CDR3 spans 13 amino acids. Germline V gene data show CDR1 as SGHNT and CDR2 as YENEEA. V was clipped by 5 bases and J by 5 bases, with 9 bases between them.

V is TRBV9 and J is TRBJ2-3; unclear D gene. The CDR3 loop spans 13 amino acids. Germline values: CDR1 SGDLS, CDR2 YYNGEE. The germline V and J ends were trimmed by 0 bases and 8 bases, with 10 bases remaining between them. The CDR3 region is CASSVGGRGTQYF. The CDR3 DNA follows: TGTGCCAGCAGCGTAGGAGGTCGCGGTACGCAGTATTTT.

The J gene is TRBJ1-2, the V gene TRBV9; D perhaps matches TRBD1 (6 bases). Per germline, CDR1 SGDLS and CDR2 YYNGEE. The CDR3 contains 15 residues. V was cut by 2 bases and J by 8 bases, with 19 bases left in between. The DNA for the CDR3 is TGTGCCAGCAGCGTTCTGGACAGCAACCCGGGGGGCTACACCTTC. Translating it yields CASSVLDSNPGGYTF.

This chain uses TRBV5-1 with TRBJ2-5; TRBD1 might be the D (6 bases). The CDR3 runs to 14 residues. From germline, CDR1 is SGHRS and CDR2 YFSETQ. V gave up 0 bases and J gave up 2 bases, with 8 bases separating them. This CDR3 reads CASSLVDSQETQYF. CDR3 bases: TGCGCCAGCAGCTTGGTGGACAGTCAAGAGACCCAGTACTTC.